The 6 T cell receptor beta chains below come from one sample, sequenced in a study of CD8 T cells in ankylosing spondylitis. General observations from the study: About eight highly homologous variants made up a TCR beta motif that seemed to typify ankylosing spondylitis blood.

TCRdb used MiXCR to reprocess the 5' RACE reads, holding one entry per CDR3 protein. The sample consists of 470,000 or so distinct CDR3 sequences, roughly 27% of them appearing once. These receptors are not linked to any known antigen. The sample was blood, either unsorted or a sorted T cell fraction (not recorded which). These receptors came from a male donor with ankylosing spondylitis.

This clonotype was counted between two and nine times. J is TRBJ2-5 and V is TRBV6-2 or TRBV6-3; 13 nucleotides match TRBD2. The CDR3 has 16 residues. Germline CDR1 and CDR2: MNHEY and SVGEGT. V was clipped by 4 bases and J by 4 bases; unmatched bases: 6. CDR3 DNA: TGTGCCAGCAGTTTGGGACTAGCGGGGAGGCGAGAGACCCAGTACTTC. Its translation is CASSLGLAGRRETQYF.

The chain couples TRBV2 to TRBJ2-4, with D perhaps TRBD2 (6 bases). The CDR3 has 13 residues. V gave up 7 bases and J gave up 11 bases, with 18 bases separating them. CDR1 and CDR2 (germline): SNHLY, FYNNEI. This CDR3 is CASNSGSYGVQYF. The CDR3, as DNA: TGTGCCAGCAATTCCGGGAGTTATGGGGTTCAGTACTTC.

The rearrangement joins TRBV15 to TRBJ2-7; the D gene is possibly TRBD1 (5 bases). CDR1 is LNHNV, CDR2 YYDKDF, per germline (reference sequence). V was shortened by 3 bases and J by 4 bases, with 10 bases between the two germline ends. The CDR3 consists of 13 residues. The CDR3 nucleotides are TGTGCCACCAGCAGGCCTCAGGGATACGAGCAGTACTTC. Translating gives CATSRPQGYEQYF.

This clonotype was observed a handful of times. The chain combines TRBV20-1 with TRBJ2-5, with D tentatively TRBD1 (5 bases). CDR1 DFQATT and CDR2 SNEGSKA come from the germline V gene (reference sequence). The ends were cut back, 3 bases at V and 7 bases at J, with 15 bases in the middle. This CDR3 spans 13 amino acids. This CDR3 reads CSASKTEVWTQYF. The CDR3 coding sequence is TGCAGTGCTAGTAAGACAGAGGTCTGGACCCAGTACTTC.

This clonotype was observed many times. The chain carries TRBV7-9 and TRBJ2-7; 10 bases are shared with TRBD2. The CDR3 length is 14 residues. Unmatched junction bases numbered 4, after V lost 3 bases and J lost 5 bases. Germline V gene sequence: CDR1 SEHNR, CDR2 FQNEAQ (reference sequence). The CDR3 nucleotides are TGTGCCAGCAGCTTTAGCGGGGGGAGTCACGAGCAGTACGTC. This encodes CASSFSGGSHEQYV.

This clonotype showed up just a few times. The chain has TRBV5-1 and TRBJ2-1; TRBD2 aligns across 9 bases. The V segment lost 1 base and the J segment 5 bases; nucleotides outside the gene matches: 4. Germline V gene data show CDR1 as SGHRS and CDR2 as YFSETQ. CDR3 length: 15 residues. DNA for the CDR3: TGCGCCAGCAGCTTGAGACTAGCGGAGAACAATGAGCAGTTCTTC. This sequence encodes CASSLRLAENNEQFF.